A single T cell receptor beta chain is shown here with its context. What it recognizes is unknown. V was clipped by 8 bases and J by 4 bases, with 15 bases between them. CDR3 length: 13 amino acids. Looked up from germline, CDR1 is MNHEY and CDR2 is SVGEGT. From the 5' RACE reads, TCRdb called clonotypes with MiXCR, one entry per CDR3 protein. The table has 470,000 or so distinct CDR3 sequences, more than 15% seen once. The sample is drawn from a study of T-cell memory formation after mild COVID-19. Regarding the study as a whole: Contracting CD4+ clones sat mainly in CM and EM; CD8+ in EMRA.

V is TRBV6-2 or TRBV6-3 and J is TRBJ2-7, with D unresolved. This TCR derives from a man in his late teens or twenties who had mild COVID-19 (a few samples of this study predate the infection). Cell type and time point are not known. The sample comprised PBMCs or a T cell subset sorted from them (not recorded which). The CDR3 loop is CASGRAKGYEQYF. The DNA of the CDR3 is TGTGCCAGCGGAAGAGCCAAGGGATACGAGCAGTACTTC.